This TCR beta chain was sequenced for a study of Ad26.COV2.S vaccination and SARS-CoV-2 variants. Overall study results and limits: Once vaccination had occurred, spike-specific CD8+ and CD4+ T cell responses reportedly showed substantial breadth.

The germline CDR1 and CDR2 sequences are SGHRS and YFSETQ. The V and J ends lost 7 bases and 6 bases respectively, with 17 bases between them. The CDR3 length is 14 residues. As regards this clone: Antigen: not known.

Treatment noted: roughly 18 received Ad26.COV2.S at low or high dose, single or two shots; about 5 received placebo; per-sample allocation not given. Samples came from day 63 after the first vaccine or placebo injection. The donor's status was that of an adult aged 18-55 years in Boston. Expressing Wuhan-strain SARS-CoV-2 spike, an Ad26 vector served as the vaccine. TCRdb keeps only in-frame clones here, not all; method: immunoSEQ multiplex PCR. The sample includes 350,000 to 400,000 clones, roughly nine tenths seen only once; the top ten take around 3.4%. This specimen was peripheral blood, taken in a trial of Ad26.COV2.S vaccine versus placebo. The chain recombines TRBV5-1 with TRBJ2-1, with a possible D match to TRBD2 (7 bases). This sequence originates from a person aged 18-60 years who received the Ad26.COV2.S COVID-19 vaccine or a placebo. The CDR3 is CASSEGGAPNEQFF. Written as DNA, the CDR3 is TGCGCCAGCTCCGAAGGGGGGGCGCCCAATGAGCAGTTCTTC.